The 32 T cell receptor beta chains below come from one sample, sequenced in a study of T cells after yellow fever vaccination. TCRdb reanalysed the 5' RACE reads using MiXCR and keeps one entry per CDR3 protein. The sample records around 310,000 distinct CDR3 sequences, approximately 4.2% being singletons. The starting material was PBMCs, obtained 5 days after the yellow fever booster vaccination. These receptors all stem from a man aged 18 to 30 who received the YFV17D yellow fever vaccine.

In this sample, this clonotype turned up many times. This rearrangement joins TRBV7-9 to TRBJ2-5, with D perhaps TRBD2 (5 bases). In germline, CDR1 is SEHNR, CDR2 FQNEAQ (reference sequence). V was pared by 5 bases and J by 4 bases, with 11 bases between. This CDR3 has 13 residues. The CDR3 nucleotides are TGTGCCAGCAGCCCAGCGGTGCGAGAGACCCAGTACTTC. Protein: CASSPAVRETQYF.

This clonotype was counted only a few times. This chain uses TRBV7-2 with TRBJ2-3; 12 nucleotides agree with TRBD2. Trimming removed 5 bases from V and 2 bases from J; junction bases left unmatched: 5. This CDR3 comprises 16 residues. Germline-derived CDR1 and CDR2 are SGHTA and FQGNSA. The chain's CDR3 is CASSPRTSGATDTQYF. The CDR3 DNA sequence: TGTGCCAGCAGCCCAAGGACTAGCGGGGCCACAGATACGCAGTATTTT.

This clonotype was counted many times. The rearrangement links TRBV20-1 to TRBJ2-7; the match to TRBD2 covers 11 bases. The J segment lost 0 bases and the V segment lost 2 bases, leaving 6 bases of the junction unmatched. This CDR3 spans 16 amino acids. CDR1 is DFQATT, CDR2 SNEGSKA, per germline (reference sequence). The CDR3 DNA is TGCAGTGCTAGAAGTGATCTAGCGGGGGGCTCCTACGAGCAGTACGTC. This encodes CSARSDLAGGSYEQYV.

The sample holds a few counts of this clonotype. The J gene is TRBJ1-4, the V gene TRBV6-1, with 7 bases identical to TRBD1. V shed 3 bases and J 10 bases; nucleotides not matched to a gene: 8. The CDR3 has 14 residues. CDR1 is MNHNS, CDR2 SASEGT, per germline. This CDR3 is CASSDLQGIAKLFF. In DNA, the CDR3 is TGTGCCAGCAGTGACCTACAGGGGATTGCAAAACTGTTTTTT.

The chain carries TRBV4-3 and TRBJ2-2; D is unclear. Germline CDR1 is LGHNA and CDR2 is YSLEER. Trimming pared 0 bases from V and 0 bases from J, leaving 8 bases between. The CDR3 consists of 16 residues. The DNA of the CDR3 is TGCGCCAGCAGCCAAGATCTCGGATCGAACACCGGGGAGCTGTTTTTT. Residues: CASSQDLGSNTGELFF.

In its sample, this clonotype was seen many times. The chain links TRBV7-2 to TRBJ1-1; 7 nucleotides line up with TRBD1. CDR3 length: 15 residues. Germline loops: CDR1 SGHTA, CDR2 FQGNSA. Losses at the gene ends were 3 bases for V and 3 bases for J; bases not matched to a gene: 7. CDR3 sequence (DNA): TGTGCCAGCAGCTTGGGACAGCGGTTGGACACTGAAGCTTTCTTT. Its translation: CASSLGQRLDTEAFF.

The chain is built from TRBV28 and TRBJ2-1; 16 bases line up with TRBD2. V shed 1 base, J shed 9 bases, and the junction held 9 bases outside the gene matches. Per germline, CDR1 MDHEN and CDR2 SYDVKM. The CDR3 runs to 18 residues. This CDR3 reads CASSLSRGTSGGAGEQFF. In DNA, the CDR3 is TGTGCCAGCAGTTTATCCCGCGGGACTAGCGGGGGGGCGGGTGAGCAGTTCTTC.

This clonotype was picked up many times. V usage is TRBV6-5 and J usage is TRBJ2-1; 11 nucleotides agree with TRBD2. From germline, CDR1 is MNHEY and CDR2 SVGAGI. CDR3 size: 17 residues. Trimming removed 0 bases from V and 4 bases from J; junction bases left unmatched: 5. The CDR3 reads CASSYSTSGIPYNEQFF. CDR3 DNA: TGTGCCAGCAGTTACTCGACTAGCGGGATCCCATACAATGAGCAGTTCTTC.

This clonotype was counted at least ten times. CDR3 DNA sequence: TGTGCCACCAGCAGAGACCGGACAGCCTATGGCTACACCTTC. Translated: CATSRDRTAYGYTF. The rearrangement links TRBV15 to TRBJ1-2; TRBD1 might be the D (6 bases). The CDR3 is made up of 14 amino acids. V shed 0 bases and J shed 4 bases, with 9 bases lying between them. Germline V gene lookup returns CDR1 LNHNV and CDR2 YYDKDF (reference sequence).

The chain is built from TRBV18 and TRBJ2-7; TRBD1 matches at 9 bases. Germline CDR1 KGHSH, CDR2 LQKENI. V lost 3 bases and J lost 6; bases outside the gene matches: 9. CDR3 length equals 15 residues. CDR3: CASSPPGQGRSEQYF. The CDR3 nucleotides read TGTGCCAGCTCACCTCCGGGACAGGGACGTTCCGAGCAGTACTTC.

This clonotype turned up a few times. The J gene is TRBJ2-3, the V gene TRBV10-1; 9 bases align to TRBD2. The CDR3 has 16 amino acids. CDR1 is WNHNN and CDR2 is SYGVQD in the germline V gene (reference sequence). Trimming at V came to 8 bases and at J to 6 bases, leaving 15 bases not matched to a gene. The CDR3 sequence is CASSGTWRGGLDTQYF. CDR3 nucleotide sequence: TGCGCCAGCTCCGGGACCTGGCGGGGGGGCTTGGATACGCAGTATTTT.

The CDR3 spells CASSPRTTSITDTQYF. The CDR3 region has the DNA TGTGCCAGCAGCCCACGGACAACCTCGATCACAGATACGCAGTATTTT. J is TRBJ2-3 and V is TRBV3-1, with D tentatively TRBD1 (5 bases). Germline loops: CDR1 LGHDT, CDR2 YNNKEL (reference sequence). The CDR3 has 16 residues. Trimming took 4 bases from V and 2 from J, leaving 16 bases between them.

This clonotype was found a few times. The chain carries TRBV20-1 and TRBJ2-1, with 8 bases identical to TRBD2. Germline assignment: CDR1 DFQATT and CDR2 SNEGSKA (reference sequence). V dropped 4 bases and J dropped 8; count of bases not matched to a gene: 13. CDR3 length: 15 amino acids. CDR3: CSATEVVAGYHEQFF. CDR3 bases: TGCAGTGCTACGGAGGTGGTAGCGGGGTACCATGAGCAGTTCTTC.

This clonotype was seen more than once but under ten times. The chain carries TRBV27 and TRBJ2-3; tentatively, D is TRBD2 (7 bases). The germline CDR1 and CDR2 sequences are MNHEY and SMNVEV (reference sequence). This CDR3 contains 17 residues. V was shortened by 8 bases and J by 2 bases, with 23 bases between the two germline ends. CDR3 bases: TGTGCCAGCGCGATAAGCCGGGGGGCCGGCCTCACAGATACGCAGTATTTT. Its translation: CASAISRGAGLTDTQYF.

The V gene is TRBV7-2, the J gene TRBJ1-1; D remains unclear. Looked up from germline, CDR1 is SGHTA and CDR2 is FQGNSA. CDR3 size: 14 residues. Trimming took off 1 base at V and 7 bases at J, with 13 bases between the two ends. The CDR3 protein is CASSLEGTLNEAFF. CDR3 bases: TGTGCCAGCAGCTTAGAGGGCACCCTTAATGAAGCTTTCTTT.

The chain recombines TRBV3-1 with TRBJ2-7, with D possibly TRBD2 on 5 matching bases. Trimming shortened V by 1 base and J by 3 bases, and 16 bases separated the two germline ends. The CDR3 length is 16 residues. Germline V gene sequence: CDR1 LGHDT, CDR2 YNNKEL (reference sequence). Here the CDR3 DNA reads TGTGCCAGCAGCCAAGTTAGCGTTTCGGGGAGCTACGAGCAGTACTTC. This codes for CASSQVSVSGSYEQYF.

This clonotype was found many times. The V gene is TRBV7-6, the J gene TRBJ1-1, with 9 nucleotides matching TRBD1. The CDR3 loop spans 14 amino acids. CDR1 is SGHVS and CDR2 is FNYEAQ in the germline V gene. The V segment lost 0 bases and the J segment 7 bases; nucleotides outside the gene matches: 3. CDR3 amino acids: CASSLATGGGEAFF. The CDR3, as DNA: TGTGCCAGCAGCTTAGCGACAGGGGGAGGTGAAGCTTTCTTT.

V and J are TRBV6-2 or TRBV6-3 and TRBJ2-4; D might be TRBD1 (5 bases). CDR3 length: 15 amino acids. Germline loops: CDR1 MNHEY, CDR2 SVGEGT. Trimming cost V 8 bases and J 3 bases, with 17 bases left between them. The CDR3 spells CASGRVGVDKNIQYF. CDR3 in DNA: TGTGCCAGCGGCCGTGTAGGGGTGGACAAAAACATTCAGTACTTC.

This clonotype was recorded a few times. V is TRBV13 and J is TRBJ1-1; TRBD1 aligns across 10 bases. Per the germline V gene, CDR1 is PRHDT and CDR2 is FYEKMQ (reference sequence). This CDR3 has 16 residues. The V gene end was trimmed by 5 bases and the J gene end by 0 bases; junction bases not matched to a gene: 6. CDR3 residues: CASSRRTGGLNTEAFF. CDR3 DNA: TGTGCCAGCAGCCGGAGGACAGGGGGATTGAACACTGAAGCTTTCTTT. Full variable domain (remainder filled in from reference TRBV13 and TRBJ1-1): AAGVIQSPRHLIKEKRETATLKCYPIPRHDTVYWYQQGPGQDPQFLISFYEKMQSDKGSIPDRFSAQQFSDYHSELNMSSLELGDSALYFCASSRRTGGLNTEAFFGQGTRLTVV.

There are many counts of this clonotype. V is TRBV29-1 and J is TRBJ2-5, with TRBD1 matching over 7 bases. The CDR3 loop spans 12 amino acids. With V trimmed by 7 bases and J by 4 bases, 6 bases remained unmatched. Germline V gene data show CDR1 as SQVTM and CDR2 as ANQGSEA. CDR3 residues: CSAQGLAETQYF. The CDR3 nucleotides read TGCAGCGCACAGGGGCTTGCAGAGACCCAGTACTTC.

The table lists this clonotype with a few counts. The rearrangement links TRBV4-1 to TRBJ1-4; 7 nucleotides align to TRBD1. Unmatched junction bases numbered 8, after V lost 3 bases and J lost 10 bases. The CDR3 consists of 14 residues. CDR1 and CDR2 from the germline V gene are MGHRA and YSYEKL. The DNA of the CDR3 is TGCGCCAGCAGCCACCTACAGGGGTTAAGAAAACTGTTTTTT. Its protein is CASSHLQGLRKLFF.

In DNA, the CDR3 is TGCAGTGCTAGGGTGGGTCGGCTAGGCCTTCCTGAGCAGTTCTTC. It specifies CSARVGRLGLPEQFF. The rearrangement links TRBV20-1 to TRBJ2-1; D gene uncertain. The length of the CDR3 is 15 residues. The germline V gene has CDR1 DFQATT and CDR2 SNEGSKA (reference sequence). Trimming pared 3 bases from V and 9 bases from J, leaving 21 bases between.

The chain couples TRBV6-2 or TRBV6-3 to TRBJ1-2; possibly TRBD1 for D (5 bases). CDR3 size: 13 residues. The V gene lost 5 bases and the J gene lost 4 bases, with 11 bases spanning the gap. Germline CDR1 reads MNHEY; CDR2 reads SVGEGT. CDR3 sequence: CASSISGPYGYTF. DNA of the CDR3: TGTGCCAGCAGTATATCGGGGCCCTATGGCTACACCTTC.

This clonotype was seen a few times. The rearrangement links TRBV5-6 to TRBJ2-7; D is uncertain. The CDR3 runs to 14 residues. Germline values: CDR1 SGHDT, CDR2 YYEEEE. Trimming took 1 base from V and 2 from J, leaving 10 bases between them. DNA for the CDR3: TGTGCCAGCAGCTTGACAGAGTTCCCCTACGAGCAGTACTTC. It encodes CASSLTEFPYEQYF.

This clonotype has a handful of counts. The gene calls are TRBV12-3 or TRBV12-4 and TRBJ1-1; TRBD1 agrees at 7 bases. With 6 bases clipped from V and 0 bases from J, the junction kept 4 bases outside the gene matches. This CDR3 has 14 amino acids. CDR3 nucleotides: TGTGCCAGCAGGCAGACAGGGTTGAACACTGAAGCTTTCTTT. Translating it yields CASRQTGLNTEAFF.

This clonotype was seen repeatedly, ten times or more. The rearrangement joins TRBV5-1 to TRBJ2-2, with a possible D match to TRBD1 (6 bases). CDR3 length: 16 residues. V was cut by 0 bases and J by 8 bases, with 17 bases left in between. In germline, CDR1 is SGHRS, CDR2 YFSETQ. CDR3 loop: CASSLVTGRRAGELFF. The CDR3 nucleotides are TGCGCCAGCAGCTTGGTAACAGGGCGGCGAGCTGGGGAGCTGTTTTTT. The full variable domain, rest sourced from reference TRBV5-1 and TRBJ2-2, is KAGVTQTPRYLIKTRGQQVTLSCSPISGHRSVSWYQQTPGQGLQFLFEYFSETQRNKGNFPGRFSGRQFSNSRSEMNVSTLELGDSALYLCASSLVTGRRAGELFFGEGSRLTVL.

This clonotype was seen only a few times. In DNA form, the CDR3 reads TGTGCCAGCAGCCAGGAGGTATCCCACCCCCGCAATGAGCAGTTCTTC. Its translation is CASSQEVSHPRNEQFF. The gene calls are TRBV14 and TRBJ2-1; a weak D match, TRBD2 (5 bases). The germline V and J ends were trimmed by 3 bases and 6 bases, with 18 bases remaining between them. CDR3 size: 16 residues. Germline CDR1 is SGHDN and CDR2 is FVKESK.

This clonotype has ten or more counts. The chain has TRBV4-3 and TRBJ1-2; unclear D gene. Per the germline V gene, CDR1 is LGHNA and CDR2 is YSLEER. V lost 0 bases, J lost 6 bases, and 8 bases lay in between. The CDR3 loop spans 13 amino acids. The CDR3 bases are TGCGCCAGCAGCCAAGATTTCGGTGATGGCTACACCTTC. This codes for CASSQDFGDGYTF.

This sequence joins TRBV3-1 and TRBJ2-6; D not resolved. This CDR3 is 17 amino acids long. Germline loops: CDR1 LGHDT, CDR2 YNNKEL (reference sequence). V shed 3 bases and J shed 2 bases, with 14 bases lying between them. CDR3 DNA: TGTGCCAGCAGCCAGTGGGGTATTGGCGCTGGGGCCAACGTCCTGACTTTC. Encoded protein: CASSQWGIGAGANVLTF.

This clonotype was detected many times. The V call is TRBV5-1, the J call TRBJ2-5; a possible D gene is TRBD1 (5 bases). CDR1 SGHRS and CDR2 YFSETQ come from the germline V gene. The V end was cut by 0 bases, the J end by 3 bases, with 9 bases between. The CDR3 totals 14 residues. The CDR3 nucleotides are TGCGCCAGCAGCTTGGCGGACAAAGAAGAGACCCAGTACTTC. Protein product: CASSLADKEETQYF.

In this sample, this clonotype turned up a few times. This chain links TRBV27 with TRBJ2-1, with D perhaps matching TRBD2 (7 bases). The CDR3 has 15 amino acids. The germline V gene has CDR1 MNHEY and CDR2 SMNVEV (reference sequence). V was clipped by 6 bases and J by 8 bases, with 20 bases between them. In DNA form, the CDR3 reads TGTGCCAGCAGCCCGCGACGGGGGGCATCCCATGAGCAGTTCTTC. Its protein product is CASSPRRGASHEQFF.

This clonotype was seen at least ten times. The V call is TRBV7-6, the J call TRBJ2-3; D call uncertain. V gave up 5 bases and J gave up 8 bases, with 14 bases separating them. The CDR3 runs to 13 residues. Looked up from germline, CDR1 is SGHVS and CDR2 is FNYEAQ. This chain's CDR3 is CASSLVALGTQYF. The CDR3 DNA follows: TGTGCCAGCAGCCTTGTGGCCCTAGGTACGCAGTATTTT.